This record concerns one TCR beta chain sequence. Its specificity is unknown. The data belong to a study of T cells expressing NK-cell markers. Study-level information: CD3+CD56+NKG2C+, CD3+CD56+NKG2C- and CD3+CD56-NKG2C+ T cells, once sorted, supplied the TCR beta repertoires. The study sequenced eight donors, seven HCMV-seropositive and one seronegative.

The CDR3 consists of 15 residues. Germline values: CDR1 SGHDT, CDR2 YYEEEE. TCRdb reworked the 5' RACE reads into one entry per CDR3 protein, no DNA. The table lists fewer than 400,000 distinct CDR3 sequences, with around 10% in the top ten. Study-wide points: Once again these clonotypes came out on top in the CD3+CD56-NKG2C+ fraction of several donors.

This clonotype was obtained from a woman in her forties or fifties in good health. The rearrangement links TRBV5-6 to TRBJ2-3; TCRdb picks TRBD2, but there is no DNA to check that call. Sequenced material: blood T cells: a sorted CD56 or NKG2C T cell subset, CD4+ or CD8+ T cells, or bulk PBMC T cells (not recorded which). The CDR3 loop is CASSYQASSTDTQYF.